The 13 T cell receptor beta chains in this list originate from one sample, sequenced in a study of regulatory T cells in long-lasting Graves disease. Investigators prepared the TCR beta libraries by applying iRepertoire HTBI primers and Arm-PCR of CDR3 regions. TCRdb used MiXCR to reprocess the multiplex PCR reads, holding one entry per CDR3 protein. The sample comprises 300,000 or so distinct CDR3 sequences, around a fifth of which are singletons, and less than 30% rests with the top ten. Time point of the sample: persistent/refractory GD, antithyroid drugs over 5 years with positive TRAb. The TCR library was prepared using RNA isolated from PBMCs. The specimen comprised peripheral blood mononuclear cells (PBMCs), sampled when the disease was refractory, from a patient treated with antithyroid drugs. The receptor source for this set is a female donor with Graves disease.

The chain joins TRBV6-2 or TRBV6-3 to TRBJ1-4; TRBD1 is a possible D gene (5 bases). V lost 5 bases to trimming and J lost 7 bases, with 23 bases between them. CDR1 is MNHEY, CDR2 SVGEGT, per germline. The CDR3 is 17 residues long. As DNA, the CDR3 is TGTGCCAGCAGTAAACCGGGACTTACGGAGGGGAGTGAAAAACTGTTTTTT. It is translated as CASSKPGLTEGSEKLFF.

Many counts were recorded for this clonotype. The CDR3 region is CASSYTQGANSPLHF. CDR3 DNA: TGTGCCAGCAGTTACACACAGGGGGCTAATTCACCCCTCCACTTT. This rearrangement joins TRBV6-5 to TRBJ1-6; 9 nucleotides line up with TRBD1. V gave up 2 bases and J gave up 6 bases; unmatched junction bases: 2. Germline assignment: CDR1 MNHEY and CDR2 SVGAGI. This CDR3 contains 15 residues.

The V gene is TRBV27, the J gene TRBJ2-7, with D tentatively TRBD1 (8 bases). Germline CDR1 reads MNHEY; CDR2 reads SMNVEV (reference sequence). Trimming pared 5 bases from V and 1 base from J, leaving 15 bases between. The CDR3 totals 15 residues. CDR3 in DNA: TGTGCCAGCAGTCCTCACAGGGGGGGGTCCTACGAGCAGTACTTC. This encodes CASSPHRGGSYEQYF.

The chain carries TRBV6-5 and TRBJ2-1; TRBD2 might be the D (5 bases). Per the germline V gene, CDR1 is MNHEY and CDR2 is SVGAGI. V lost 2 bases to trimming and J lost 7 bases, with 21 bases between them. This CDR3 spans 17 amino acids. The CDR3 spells CASSYNYLTKRANEQFF. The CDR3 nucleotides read TGTGCCAGCAGTTACAACTATCTCACTAAGAGGGCAAATGAGCAGTTCTTC.

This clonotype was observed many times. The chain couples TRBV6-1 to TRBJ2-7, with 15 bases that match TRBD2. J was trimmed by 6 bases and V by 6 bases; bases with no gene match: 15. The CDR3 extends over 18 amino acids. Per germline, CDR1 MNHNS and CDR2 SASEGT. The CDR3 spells CASSGLAGGPLIVSEQYF. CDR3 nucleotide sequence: TGTGCCAGCAGCGGACTAGCGGGAGGGCCGTTAATTGTTAGCGAGCAGTACTTC.

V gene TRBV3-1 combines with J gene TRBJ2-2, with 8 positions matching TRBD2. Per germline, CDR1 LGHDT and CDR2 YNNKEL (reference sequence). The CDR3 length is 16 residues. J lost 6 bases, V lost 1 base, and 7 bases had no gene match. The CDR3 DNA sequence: TGTGCCAGCAGCCAAGGCCCAGCGGGAGTATCCGGGGAGCTGTTTTTT. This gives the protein CASSQGPAGVSGELFF.

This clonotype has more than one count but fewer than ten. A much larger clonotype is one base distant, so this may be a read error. CDR3 nucleotides: TGTGCCGGCAGTTTAAGAGGGACCGGGGGCTACACCTTC. This encodes CAGSLRGTGGYTF. The chain has TRBV27 and TRBJ1-2; perhaps TRBD1 as D (5 bases). The CDR3 covers 13 residues. Germline loops: CDR1 MNHEY, CDR2 SMNVEV (reference sequence).

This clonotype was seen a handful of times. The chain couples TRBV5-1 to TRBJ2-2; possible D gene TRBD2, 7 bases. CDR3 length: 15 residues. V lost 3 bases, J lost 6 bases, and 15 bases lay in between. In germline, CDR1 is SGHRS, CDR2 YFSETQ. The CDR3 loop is CASSYDKGGAGELFF. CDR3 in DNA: TGCGCCAGCAGCTACGACAAGGGGGGGGCCGGGGAGCTGTTTTTT.

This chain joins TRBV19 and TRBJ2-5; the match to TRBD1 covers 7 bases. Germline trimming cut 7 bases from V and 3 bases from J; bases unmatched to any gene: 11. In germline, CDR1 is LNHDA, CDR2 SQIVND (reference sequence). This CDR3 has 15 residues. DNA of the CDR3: TGTGCCAGTAACCCCCGCCGGGACAGAAAAGAGACCCAGTACTTC. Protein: CASNPRRDRKETQYF.

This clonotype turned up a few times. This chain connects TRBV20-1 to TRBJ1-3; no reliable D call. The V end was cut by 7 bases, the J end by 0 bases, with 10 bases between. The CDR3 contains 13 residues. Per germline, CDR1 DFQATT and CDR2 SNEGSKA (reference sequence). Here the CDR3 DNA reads TGCAGTGTAAGGTCCATCTCTGGAAACACCATATATTTT. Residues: CSVRSISGNTIYF.

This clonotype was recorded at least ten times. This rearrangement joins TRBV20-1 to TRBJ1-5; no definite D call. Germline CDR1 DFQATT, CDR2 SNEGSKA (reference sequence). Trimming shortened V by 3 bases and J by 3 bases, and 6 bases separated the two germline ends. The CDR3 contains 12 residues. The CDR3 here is CSASLVNQPQHF. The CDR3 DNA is TGCAGTGCTAGTCTCGTCAATCAGCCCCAGCATTTT.

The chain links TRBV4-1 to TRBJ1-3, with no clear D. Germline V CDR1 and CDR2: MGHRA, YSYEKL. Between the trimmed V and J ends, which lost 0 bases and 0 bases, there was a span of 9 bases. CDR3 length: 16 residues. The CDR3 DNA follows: TGCGCCAGCAGCCAAGAGCGTTCTAGCTCTGGAAACACCATATATTTT. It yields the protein CASSQERSSSGNTIYF.

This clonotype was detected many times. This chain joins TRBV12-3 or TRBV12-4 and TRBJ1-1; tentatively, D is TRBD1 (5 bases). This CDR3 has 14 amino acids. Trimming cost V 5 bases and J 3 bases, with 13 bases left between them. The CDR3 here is CASSPTGVDTEAFF. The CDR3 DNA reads TGTGCCAGCAGTCCCACGGGGGTTGACACTGAAGCTTTCTTT.